The 24 T cell receptor beta chains in this list originate from one sample, sequenced in a study of T cell responses to AZD1222 COVID-19 vaccine (dated by TCRdb to 2020 to 2022). The intended sense of this specimen's time point label: baseline before first vaccination. Receptor libraries were prepared by the immunoSEQ multiplex PCR assay. TCRdb took this table from immuneACCESS and kept in-frame rearrangements with V and J called. Such tables lack part of the clones; where checked against another copy, unresolved V genes explain under half of the gap, and the rest is unexplained. The sample table lists about 120,000 clones, approximately 92% of them with a count of one. The ten largest account for more than 13% of the sample. The sample here was peripheral blood, taken on day 0 of AZD1222 vaccination. The receptors were sampled from an adult in good health.

This rearrangement joins TRBV27 to TRBJ1-5, with unresolved D. Germline CDR1 reads MNHEY; CDR2 reads SMNVEV (reference sequence). Deletions cut 7 bases from V and 3 bases from J, with 7 bases between. The CDR3 has 12 residues. The CDR3 DNA reads TGTGCCAGCAACCCGCTCAATCAGCCCCAGCATTTT. This codes for CASNPLNQPQHF.

V usage is TRBV9 and J usage is TRBJ1-6, with TRBD1 identical over 8 bases. In germline, CDR1 is SGDLS, CDR2 YYNGEE. V dropped 4 bases and J dropped 10; count of bases not matched to a gene: 7. The CDR3 length is 14 residues. The CDR3 nucleotides read TGTGCCAGCAGCCGTACAGGGGGTGGGTCACCCCTCCACTTT. Its translation is CASSRTGGGSPLHF. Drawing the rest from reference TRBV9 and TRBJ1-6, the complete variable domain is DSGVTQTPKHLITATGQRVTLRCSPRSGDLSVYWYQQSLDQGLQFLIQYYNGEERAKGNILERFSAQQFPDLHSELNLSSLELGDSALYFCASSRTGGGSPLHFGNGTRLTVT.

J is TRBJ2-7 and V is TRBV11-2; no reliable D call. Germline values: CDR1 SGHAT, CDR2 FQNNGV. V was trimmed by 1 base and J by 1 base, leaving 14 bases between them. The CDR3 covers 16 residues. CDR3 nucleotides: TGTGCCAGCAGCTTAGTTCTGCCCCCCCTATCCTACGAGCAGTACTTC. Its protein product is CASSLVLPPLSYEQYF. The full variable domain, rest sourced from reference TRBV11-2 and TRBJ2-7, is EAGVAQSPRYKIIEKRQSVAFWCNPISGHATLYWYQQILGQGPKLLIQFQNNGVVDDSQLPKDRFSAERLKGVDSTLKIQPAKLEDSAVYLCASSLVLPPLSYEQYFGPGTRLTVT.

This clone was seen more than once but under ten times. The rearrangement joins TRBV6-5 to TRBJ1-4; D uncertain. V was clipped by 8 bases and J by 4 bases, with 17 bases between them. Looked up from germline, CDR1 is MNHEY and CDR2 is SVGAGI. The CDR3 runs to 15 residues. The CDR3 nucleotides are TGTGCCAGCCAGGAGGGCAGGCTTGGTAATGAAAAACTGTTTTTT. Its translation is CASQEGRLGNEKLFF.

The chain joins TRBV7-6 to TRBJ2-5; 7 nucleotides align to TRBD2. The germline V gene has CDR1 SGHVS and CDR2 FNYEAQ. This CDR3 spans 13 amino acids. Germline trimming cut 7 bases from V and 5 bases from J; bases unmatched to any gene: 7. CDR3 loop: CASTPQGGETQYF. The CDR3 region has the DNA TGTGCCAGCACCCCCCAGGGAGGGGAGACCCAGTACTTC.

This clone was recorded only once. The genes are TRBV19 and TRBJ2-1; 12 bases agree with TRBD1. The junction had 2 bases not matched to a gene; V was cut back by 1 base and J by 7 bases. The length of the CDR3 is 15 residues. Germline CDR1 LNHDA, CDR2 SQIVND (reference sequence). As DNA, the CDR3 is TGTGCCAGTAGTATAGCGGGACAGGGGGCTAATGAGCAGTTCTTC. Translating it yields CASSIAGQGANEQFF. The full variable domain, rest sourced from reference TRBV19 and TRBJ2-1, is DGGITQSPKYLFRKEGQNVTLSCEQNLNHDAMYWYRQDPGQGLRLIYYSQIVNDFQKGDIAEGYSVSREKKESFPLTVTSAQKNPTAFYLCASSIAGQGANEQFFGPGTRLTVL.

The chain joins TRBV7-2 to TRBJ2-3; D uncertain. V was shortened by 4 bases and J by 0 bases, with 11 bases between the two germline ends. The CDR3 is 15 amino acids. Germline values: CDR1 SGHTA, CDR2 FQGNSA. The CDR3 nucleotides are TGTGCCAGCAGCTCGACTGAGGCTAGCACAGATACGCAGTATTTT. Protein: CASSSTEASTDTQYF.

This clone was counted a single time. CDR3 residues: CASSQGLGYYEQYF. CDR3 in DNA: TGTGCCAGCAGCCAAGGGCTCGGCTACTACGAGCAGTACTTC. The V call is TRBV3-1 (or the pseudogene TRBV3-2), the J call TRBJ2-7; D is unclear. The CDR3 length is 14 residues. With 1 base removed from V and 3 bases from J, the gap between germline ends came to 10 bases. Germline V gives CDR1 LGHDT, CDR2 YNNKEL (reference sequence).

This clone was seen a single time. J is TRBJ2-2 and V is TRBV27; D may be TRBD2 (6 bases). The V end was cut by 6 bases, the J end by 7 bases, with 24 bases between. Germline lookup yields CDR1 MNHEY and CDR2 SMNVEV (reference sequence). The CDR3 runs 17 residues. DNA for the CDR3: TGTGCCAGCAGCCCACCACCCTGGCGGGGAAGAGGCGGGGAGCTGTTTTTT. It yields the protein CASSPPPWRGRGGELFF.

This rearrangement joins TRBV7-8 to TRBJ2-1; TRBD2 agrees at 15 bases. The CDR3 loop spans 18 amino acids. V shed 5 bases and J 0 bases; nucleotides not matched to a gene: 5. Germline assignment: CDR1 SGHVS and CDR2 FQNEAQ. CDR3 in amino acids: CASSPGLAGGPSYNEQFF. The CDR3 coding sequence is TGTGCCAGCAGCCCTGGACTAGCGGGGGGGCCCTCCTACAATGAGCAGTTCTTC.

This chain joins TRBV25-1 and TRBJ2-2; D uncertain. Germline CDR1 is MGHDK and CDR2 is SYGVNS. The length of the CDR3 is 12 residues. V gave up 7 bases and J gave up 6 bases, with 9 bases separating them. CDR3 coding DNA: TGTGCCAGCACCCTTAACTCCGGGGAGCTGTTTTTT. It encodes CASTLNSGELFF.

The DNA for the CDR3 is TGTGCCAGCAGTCCCGCAGGGTCCAATCAGCCCCAGCATTTT. This codes for CASSPAGSNQPQHF. The rearrangement joins TRBV6-5 to TRBJ1-5; D might be TRBD1 (5 bases). The ends were cut back, 5 bases at V and 3 bases at J, with 11 bases in the middle. The germline gives CDR1 MNHEY, CDR2 SVGAGI. This CDR3 has 14 residues.

The genes are TRBV24-1 and TRBJ1-1, with TRBD1 as a possible D gene (5 bases). Germline CDR1 and CDR2: KGHDR and SFDVKD. Trimming removed 5 bases at V and 9 bases at J, with 12 bases between. This CDR3 has 12 residues. The CDR3 protein is CATSATAGQAFF. The CDR3 nucleotides read TGTGCCACCAGTGCGACAGCTGGACAAGCTTTCTTT.

This rearrangement joins TRBV28 to TRBJ1-5; D possibly corresponds to TRBD1 (5 bases). CDR1 and CDR2 (germline): MDHEN, SYDVKM. The CDR3 sequence is 14 residues long. The V end lost 8 bases, the J end lost 0 bases, and 11 bases lay between the germline ends. CDR3 nucleotide sequence: TGTGCCAGCGGCCTACAGGATAGCAATCAGCCCCAGCATTTT. Translation: CASGLQDSNQPQHF.

CDR3 DNA: TGTGCCAGCAGCCAACTAATCACAAGACAGGTCTCCTATAATTCACCCCTCCACTTT. Amino acid sequence: CASSQLITRQVSYNSPLHF. V usage is TRBV3-1 (or the pseudogene TRBV3-2) and J usage is TRBJ1-6; a possible D gene is TRBD1 (6 bases). V lost 2 bases and J lost 0, with 17 bases in between. Germline CDR1 and CDR2: LGHDT and YNNKEL (reference sequence). This CDR3 contains 19 residues.

The chain recombines TRBV20-1 with TRBJ2-5; D call uncertain. The ends were cut back, 6 bases at V and 3 bases at J, with 8 bases in the middle. This CDR3 has 11 residues. Germline V gene data show CDR1 as DFQATT and CDR2 as SNEGSKA (reference sequence). The DNA of the CDR3 is TGCAGTGCCGCGGAAGAAGAGACCCAGTACTTC. Translated: CSAAEEETQYF.

The chain carries TRBV25-1 and TRBJ1-4, with D possibly matching TRBD1 (6 bases). The CDR3 is 14 amino acids. Trimming removed 8 bases at V and 4 bases at J, with 14 bases between. Germline assignment: CDR1 MGHDK and CDR2 SYGVNS. The CDR3 here is CASRFGRGNEKLFF. The CDR3, as DNA: TGTGCCAGCCGTTTCGGCAGGGGTAATGAAAAACTGTTTTTT.

The chain combines TRBV27 with TRBJ1-4; perhaps TRBD1 as D (5 bases). Germline V gives CDR1 MNHEY, CDR2 SMNVEV (reference sequence). With 5 bases removed from V and 7 bases from J, the gap between germline ends came to 17 bases. The CDR3 extends over 15 amino acids. The CDR3 region is CASSPRQFGAEKLFF. DNA for the CDR3: TGTGCCAGCAGTCCCCGACAGTTCGGGGCTGAAAAACTGTTTTTT.

The V gene is TRBV27, the J gene TRBJ1-6, with D uncertain. Trimming removed 7 bases from V and 5 bases from J, with 18 bases in between. The CDR3 is made up of 16 amino acids. The germline CDR1 and CDR2 sequences are MNHEY and SMNVEV (reference sequence). The CDR3: CASTPRSGGNNSPLHF. The CDR3 DNA sequence: TGTGCCAGCACCCCTCGGTCGGGCGGGAATAATTCACCCCTCCACTTT.

The chain carries TRBV27 and TRBJ2-7, with D perhaps matching TRBD1 or TRBD2 (6 bases each). CDR1 MNHEY and CDR2 SMNVEV come from the germline V gene (reference sequence). The CDR3 sequence is 13 residues long. V was shortened by 6 bases and J by 4 bases, with 13 bases between the two germline ends. The chain's CDR3 is CASSAGTPYEQYF. The CDR3 DNA reads as TGTGCCAGCAGCGCGGGGACACCTTACGAGCAGTACTTC.

The chain carries TRBV3-1 (or the pseudogene TRBV3-2) and TRBJ2-1; perhaps TRBD2 as D (6 bases). Germline values: CDR1 LGHDT, CDR2 YNNKEL (reference sequence). This CDR3 comprises 14 residues. The V end lost 10 bases, the J end lost 8 bases, and 21 bases lay between the germline ends. The CDR3 DNA reads TGTGCCACCTTGGGGGGTTTCGTGTACGATGAGCAGTTCTTC. Translated, it gives CATLGGFVYDEQFF.

The chain uses TRBV4-3 and TRBJ2-4; D assignment may be TRBD1 or TRBD2 (6 bases each). Germline V gene lookup returns CDR1 LGHNA and CDR2 YSLEER. There are 17 residues in the CDR3. V was shortened by 0 bases and J by 9 bases, with 21 bases between the two germline ends. CDR3 in amino acids: CASSQDWGALVQSIQYF. The CDR3 DNA sequence: TGCGCCAGCAGCCAAGATTGGGGGGCCCTGGTCCAAAGCATTCAGTACTTC.

The chain couples TRBV14 to TRBJ2-7; 9 positions match TRBD1. Germline V gives CDR1 SGHDN, CDR2 FVKESK. V lost 1 base, J lost 3 bases, and 10 bases stayed unmatched. The CDR3 is 17 amino acids. The CDR3 region is CASSQVSGTGIGYEQYF. The CDR3 coding sequence is TGTGCCAGCAGCCAAGTTTCGGGGACAGGGATAGGCTACGAGCAGTACTTC.

The V call is TRBV5-8, the J call TRBJ2-1; D is ambiguous. Germline assignment: CDR1 SGHTS and CDR2 YDEGEE. Trimming took 1 base from V and 14 from J, leaving 13 bases between them. This CDR3 contains 12 residues. CDR3 protein: CASSLRAAWEFF. Written as DNA, the CDR3 is TGTGCCAGCAGCTTGAGGGCAGCGTGGGAGTTCTTC.